The TCR beta chain described here comes from a study of long-term antiretroviral therapy in people with HIV. Study-wide context: Samples from the earliest time points predate the 2015 immediate-ART recommendation by about a decade.

J was trimmed by 0 bases and V by 6 bases; bases with no gene match: 5. Germline CDR1 SQVTM, CDR2 ANQGSEA. The CDR3 has 14 residues. The immunoSEQ assay was v3.0, run at survey level. Produced via immunoSEQ multiplex PCR; TCRdb's table is partial and in-frame only. The sample holds over 15,000 clones, 90% to 95% seen once. The chain combines TRBV29-1 with TRBJ2-7, with 10 nucleotides matching TRBD1. This receptor was obtained from a man aged 45-65 years with HIV. The sample here was unsorted PBMCs, taken 3 years after starting antiretroviral therapy. The CDR3 sequence: CSVTGTGDSYEQYF. CDR3 nucleotide sequence: TGCAGCGTAACCGGGACAGGGGACTCCTACGAGCAGTACTTC.